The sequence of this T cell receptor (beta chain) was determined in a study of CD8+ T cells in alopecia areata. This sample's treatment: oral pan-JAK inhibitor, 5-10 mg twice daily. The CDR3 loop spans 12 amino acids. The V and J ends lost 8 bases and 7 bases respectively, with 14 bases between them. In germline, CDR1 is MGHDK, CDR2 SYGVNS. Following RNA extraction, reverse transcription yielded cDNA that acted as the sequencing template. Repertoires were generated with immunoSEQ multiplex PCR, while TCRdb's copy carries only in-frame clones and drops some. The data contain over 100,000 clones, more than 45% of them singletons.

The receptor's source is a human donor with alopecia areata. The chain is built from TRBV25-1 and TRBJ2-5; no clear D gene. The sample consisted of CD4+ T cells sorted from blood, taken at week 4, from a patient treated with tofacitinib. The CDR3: CASGRLDGTQYF. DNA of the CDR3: TGTGCCAGCGGAAGACTTGATGGGACCCAGTACTTC.